Detailed here is one T cell receptor beta chain. The antigen is undetermined. Using immunoSEQ multiplex PCR, the repertoire was profiled, and TCRdb retains in-frame clones only, with some absent. In the table there are more than 140,000 clones, roughly 91% of which are singletons. The data belong to a study of cytomegalovirus exposure and HLA in healthy donors. Overall study context: In a later analysis, the roughly 120 validation repertoires were reported to have used the same platform as the 600 to 800 first-cohort repertoires. Findings and limits, study-wide: In vitro checks showed that a few CMV-associated chains really do target CMV antigens. The study flagged around 160 TCR beta chains as cytomegalovirus-associated.

The V gene's germline CDR1 is MDHEN and CDR2 SYDVKM. V lost 7 bases, J lost 2 bases, and 5 bases stayed unmatched. The CDR3 totals 14 residues. This receptor was obtained from a woman younger than 35 in good health and CMV-seropositive. Sequencing was done on a sample of PBMCs. This rearrangement joins TRBV28 to TRBJ1-5, with TRBD1 identical over 7 bases. CDR3 DNA sequence: TGTGCCAGCAACCAGGGGGGCCGCAATCAGCCCCAGCATTTT. It is translated as CASNQGGRNQPQHF.